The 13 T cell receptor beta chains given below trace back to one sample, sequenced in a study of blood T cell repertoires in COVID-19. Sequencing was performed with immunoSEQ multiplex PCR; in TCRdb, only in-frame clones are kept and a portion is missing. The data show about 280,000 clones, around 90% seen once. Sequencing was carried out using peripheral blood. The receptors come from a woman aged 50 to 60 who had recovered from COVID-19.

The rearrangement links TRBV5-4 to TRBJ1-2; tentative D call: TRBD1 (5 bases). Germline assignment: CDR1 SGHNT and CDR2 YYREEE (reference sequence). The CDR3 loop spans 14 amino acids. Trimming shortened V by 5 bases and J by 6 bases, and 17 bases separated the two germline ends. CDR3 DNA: TGTGCCAGCAGTTACCCAGGGAGGCCGGATGGCTACACCTTC. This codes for CASSYPGRPDGYTF.

In DNA form, the CDR3 reads TGTGCCACCAGTAAGGACAGGACTAGCTATAATGAGCAGTTCTTC. Protein: CATSKDRTSYNEQFF. This rearrangement joins TRBV24-1 to TRBJ2-1; possibly TRBD2 for D (8 bases). Trimming took 6 bases from V and 7 from J, leaving 18 bases between them. Germline values: CDR1 KGHDR, CDR2 SFDVKD. The CDR3 has 15 residues.

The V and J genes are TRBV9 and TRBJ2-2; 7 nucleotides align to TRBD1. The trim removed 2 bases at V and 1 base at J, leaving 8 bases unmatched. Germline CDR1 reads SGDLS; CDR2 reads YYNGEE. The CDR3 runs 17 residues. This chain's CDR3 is CASSVHHRGLNTGELFF. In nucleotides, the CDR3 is TGTGCCAGCAGCGTCCATCACAGGGGCCTGAACACCGGGGAGCTGTTTTTT. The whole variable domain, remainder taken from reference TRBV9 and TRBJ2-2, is DSGVTQTPKHLITATGQRVTLRCSPRSGDLSVYWYQQSLDQGLQFLIQYYNGEERAKGNILERFSAQQFPDLHSELNLSSLELGDSALYFCASSVHHRGLNTGELFFGEGSRLTVL.

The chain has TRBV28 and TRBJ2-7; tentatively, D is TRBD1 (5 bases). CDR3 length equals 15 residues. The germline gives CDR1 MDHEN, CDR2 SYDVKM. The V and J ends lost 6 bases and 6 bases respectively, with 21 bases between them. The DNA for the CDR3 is TGTGCCAGCAGGGAGCTGGGGCCCTGGTCCGCCGAGCAGTACTTC. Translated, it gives CASRELGPWSAEQYF.

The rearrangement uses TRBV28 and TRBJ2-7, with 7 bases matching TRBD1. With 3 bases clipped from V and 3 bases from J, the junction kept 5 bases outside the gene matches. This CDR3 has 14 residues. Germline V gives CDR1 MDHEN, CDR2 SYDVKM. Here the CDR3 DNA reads TGTGCCAGCAGTTTCGAGGGGGCAGTCTACGAGCAGTACTTC. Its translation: CASSFEGAVYEQYF.

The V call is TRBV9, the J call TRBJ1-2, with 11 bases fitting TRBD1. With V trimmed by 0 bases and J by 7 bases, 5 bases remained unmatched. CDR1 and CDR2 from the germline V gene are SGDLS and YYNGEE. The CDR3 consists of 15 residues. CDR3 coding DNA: TGTGCCAGCAGCGTAGTAGGACAGGGGGCGTTTGGCTACACCTTC. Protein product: CASSVVGQGAFGYTF.

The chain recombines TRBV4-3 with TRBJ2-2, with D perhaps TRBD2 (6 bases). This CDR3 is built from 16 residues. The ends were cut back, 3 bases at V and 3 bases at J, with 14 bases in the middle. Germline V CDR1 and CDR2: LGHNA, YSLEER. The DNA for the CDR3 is TGCGCCAGCAGCCAGGAGGGGTGGCGGGACACCGGGGAGCTGTTTTTT. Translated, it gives CASSQEGWRDTGELFF.

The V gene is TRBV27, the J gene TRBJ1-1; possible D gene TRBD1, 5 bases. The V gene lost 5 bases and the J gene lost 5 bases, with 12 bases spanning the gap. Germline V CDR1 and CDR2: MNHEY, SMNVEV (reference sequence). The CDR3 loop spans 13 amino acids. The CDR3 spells CASSLNRGTEAFF. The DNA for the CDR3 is TGTGCCAGCAGTCTAAACCGGGGGACTGAAGCTTTCTTT.

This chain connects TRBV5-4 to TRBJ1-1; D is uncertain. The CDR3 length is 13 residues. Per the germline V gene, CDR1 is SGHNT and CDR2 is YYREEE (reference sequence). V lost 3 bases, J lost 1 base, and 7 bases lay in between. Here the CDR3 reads CASSYPGNTEAFF. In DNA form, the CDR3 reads TGTGCCAGCAGCTATCCGGGGAACACTGAAGCTTTCTTT.

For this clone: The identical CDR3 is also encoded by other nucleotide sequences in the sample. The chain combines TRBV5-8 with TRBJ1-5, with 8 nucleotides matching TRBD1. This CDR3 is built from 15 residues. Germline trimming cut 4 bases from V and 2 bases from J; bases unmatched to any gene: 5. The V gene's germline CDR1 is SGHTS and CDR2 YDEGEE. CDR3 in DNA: TGTGCCAGCAGCCTCGGACAGGGTGGCAATCAGCCCCAGCATTTT. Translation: CASSLGQGGNQPQHF.

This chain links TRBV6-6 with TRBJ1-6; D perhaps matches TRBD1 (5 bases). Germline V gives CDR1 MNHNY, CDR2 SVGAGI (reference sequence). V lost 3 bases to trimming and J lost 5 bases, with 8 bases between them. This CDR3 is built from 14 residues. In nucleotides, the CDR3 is TGTGCCAGCAGTTATTTACAGGATAATTCACCCCTCCACTTT. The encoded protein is CASSYLQDNSPLHF.

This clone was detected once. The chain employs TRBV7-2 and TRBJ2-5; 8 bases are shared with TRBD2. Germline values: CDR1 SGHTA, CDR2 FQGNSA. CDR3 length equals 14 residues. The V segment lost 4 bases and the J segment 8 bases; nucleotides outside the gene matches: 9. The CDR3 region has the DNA TGTGCCAGCAGCTCTGGCGGGGGGCCCCTTACCCAGTACTTC. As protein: CASSSGGGPLTQYF.

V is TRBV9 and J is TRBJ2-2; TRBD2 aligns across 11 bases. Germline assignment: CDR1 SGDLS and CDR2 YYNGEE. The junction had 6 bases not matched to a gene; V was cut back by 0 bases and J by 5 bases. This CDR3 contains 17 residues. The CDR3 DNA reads TGTGCCAGCAGCGTAGGGGCTAGCGGGGGGTTAACCGGGGAGCTGTTTTTT. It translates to CASSVGASGGLTGELFF.